The 27 T cell receptor beta chains below were found in one sample sequenced in a study of T cell changes during pregnancy in multiple sclerosis (dated by TCRdb to about 2019). Libraries were made using the immunoSEQ multiplex PCR assay. TCRdb limited this immuneACCESS table to in-frame rearrangements with V and J called. A share of clones is missing; checked studies link under half to unresolved V genes, and the rest is unexplained. Recorded for this sample are some 41,000 clones; over 80% of them occurred a single time. The ten largest clonotypes hold less than 0.5% of the sample. This specimen consisted of CD4+ T cells from peripheral blood mononuclear cells, obtained in the third trimester of pregnancy. The receptors stem from a female donor in good health, enrolled as a control in a pregnancy study.

The chain joins TRBV7-9 to TRBJ2-7, with a tentative D call TRBD2 (6 bases). The CDR3 covers 13 residues. V gave up 1 base and J gave up 4 bases, with 8 bases separating them. Germline V gives CDR1 SEHNR, CDR2 FQNEAQ (reference sequence). The CDR3 DNA is TGTGCCAGCAGCTTAGGCGGGGAATACGAGCAGTACTTC. Residues: CASSLGGEYEQYF.

The V call is TRBV18, the J call TRBJ1-5; weak D call: TRBD1 (6 bases). With 8 bases removed from V and 7 bases from J, the gap between germline ends came to 27 bases. The CDR3 has 17 amino acids. CDR1 is KGHSH and CDR2 is LQKENI in the germline V gene. The CDR3, as DNA: TGTGCCAGCGCCCCGAACGGTGGGGGCTGGGGGATCCAGCCCCAGCATTTT. Translating gives CASAPNGGGWGIQPQHF.

The chain uses TRBV9 and TRBJ2-3; tentative D call: TRBD2 (5 bases). Germline V gives CDR1 SGDLS, CDR2 YYNGEE. This CDR3 contains 16 residues. The V end was cut by 0 bases, the J end by 4 bases, with 15 bases between. CDR3 protein: CASSVVASNPADTQYF. CDR3 sequence (DNA): TGTGCCAGCAGCGTAGTGGCTAGCAACCCGGCAGATACGCAGTATTTT. Full variable domain (remainder filled in from reference TRBV9 and TRBJ2-3): DSGVTQTPKHLITATGQRVTLRCSPRSGDLSVYWYQQSLDQGLQFLIQYYNGEERAKGNILERFSAQQFPDLHSELNLSSLELGDSALYFCASSVVASNPADTQYFGPGTRLTVL.

The chain joins TRBV5-1 to TRBJ2-3; TRBD2 agrees at 14 bases. V shed 4 bases, J shed 2 bases, and the junction held 6 bases outside the gene matches. The length of the CDR3 is 17 residues. CDR1 and CDR2 from the germline V gene are SGHRS and YFSETQ. As DNA, the CDR3 is TGCGCCAGCAGCACCTGGACTAGCGGGGGGTTCACAGATACGCAGTATTTT. Translated: CASSTWTSGGFTDTQYF.

The chain recombines TRBV15 with TRBJ2-5, with 8 bases matching TRBD2. V lost 8 bases to trimming and J lost 3 bases; unmatched junction nucleotides: 2. Looked up from germline, CDR1 is LNHNV and CDR2 is YYDKDF (reference sequence). The CDR3 consists of 12 residues. The CDR3 sequence is CATGRGEETQYF. DNA for the CDR3: TGTGCCACCGGGCGGGGGGAAGAGACCCAGTACTTC. The full variable domain, with the rest looked up from reference TRBV15 and TRBJ2-5, is DAMVIQNPRYQVTQFGKPVTLSCSQTLNHNVMYWYQQKSSQAPKLLFHYYDKDFNNEADTPDNFQSRRPNTSFCFLDIRSPGLGDTAMYLCATGRGEETQYFGPGTRLLVL.

The V gene is TRBV30, the J gene TRBJ1-1; 7 bases map to TRBD1. This CDR3 is built from 13 residues. J lost 2 bases, V lost 5 bases, and 5 bases had no gene match. CDR1 GTSNPN and CDR2 SVGIG come from the germline V gene (reference sequence). The CDR3 loop reads CAWEDRANTEAFF. CDR3 nucleotides: TGTGCCTGGGAAGACAGGGCAAACACTGAAGCTTTCTTT.

The chain carries TRBV29-1 and TRBJ2-1, with D maybe TRBD2 (5 bases). V dropped 0 bases and J dropped 9 bases, with 6 bases sitting between them. In germline, CDR1 is SQVTM, CDR2 ANQGSEA. The CDR3 runs 11 residues. The CDR3 DNA reads TGCAGCGTTGAAGAACGGGGTGAGCAGTTCTTC. This encodes CSVEERGEQFF.

The chain combines TRBV4-1 with TRBJ2-5, with 11 positions matching TRBD2. V gave up 3 bases and J gave up 4 bases; unmatched junction bases: 7. Germline V gives CDR1 MGHRA, CDR2 YSYEKL. The CDR3 consists of 16 residues. The DNA for the CDR3 is TGCGCCAGCAGCCAGGGGACTAGCGGCCTCGTAGAGACCCAGTACTTC. It specifies CASSQGTSGLVETQYF.

The rearrangement joins TRBV27 to TRBJ2-2; 7 nucleotides line up with TRBD1. CDR1 MNHEY and CDR2 SMNVEV come from the germline V gene (reference sequence). V trimming: 3 bases; J trimming: 2 bases; junction bases outside the gene matches: 12. The CDR3 runs 18 residues. CDR3 loop: CASSFFPGTDTNTGELFF. The CDR3 nucleotides read TGTGCCAGCAGTTTCTTCCCCGGGACAGACACCAACACCGGGGAGCTGTTTTTT.

The rearrangement joins TRBV5-1 to TRBJ1-4; perhaps TRBD1 as D (5 bases). The V end lost 0 bases, the J end lost 5 bases, and 8 bases lay between the germline ends. This CDR3 region has 14 residues. Germline CDR1 is SGHRS and CDR2 is YFSETQ. DNA of the CDR3: TGCGCCAGCAGCTTGGTGGGGGGAAATGAAAAACTGTTTTTT. It specifies CASSLVGGNEKLFF.

J is TRBJ1-2 and V is TRBV5-6; 7 nucleotides align to TRBD1. With 4 bases clipped from V and 7 bases from J, the junction kept 4 bases outside the gene matches. The CDR3 is 12 amino acids. CDR1 and CDR2 from the germline V gene are SGHDT and YYEEEE. The CDR3 protein is CASSPTGFGYTF. The CDR3 coding sequence is TGTGCCAGCAGCCCGACAGGGTTTGGCTACACCTTC.

The gene calls are TRBV30 and TRBJ2-1, with D possibly being TRBD1 (6 bases). The length of the CDR3 is 14 residues. Per the germline V gene, CDR1 is GTSNPN and CDR2 is SVGIG (reference sequence). V lost 0 bases, J lost 9 bases, and 15 bases lay in between. The CDR3 loop reads CAWSVNGGRGEQFF. The CDR3 DNA reads TGTGCCTGGAGTGTAAATGGGGGCCGCGGTGAGCAGTTCTTC.

The chain links TRBV5-8 to TRBJ1-5, with 7 bases that match TRBD1. The V and J ends lost 4 bases and 0 bases, in that order; junction bases with no gene match: 10. The CDR3 runs 17 residues. From germline, CDR1 is SGHTS and CDR2 YDEGEE. CDR3 amino acids: CASSHTGESYSNQPQHF. CDR3 nucleotides: TGTGCCAGCAGCCATACAGGGGAATCTTATAGCAATCAGCCCCAGCATTTT.

This chain links TRBV7-9 with TRBJ1-3; 8 bases agree with TRBD1. The CDR3 runs 14 residues. The V segment lost 5 bases and the J segment 2 bases; nucleotides outside the gene matches: 2. Germline CDR1 SEHNR, CDR2 FQNEAQ (reference sequence). The CDR3 bases are TGTGCCAGCAGCCAGACAGGGGCTGGAAACACCATATATTTT. Its protein is CASSQTGAGNTIYF.

The rearrangement uses TRBV9 and TRBJ2-1, with D possibly matching TRBD2 (5 bases). Looked up from germline, CDR1 is SGDLS and CDR2 is YYNGEE. This CDR3 is built from 16 residues. Trimming took off 0 bases at V and 9 bases at J, with 19 bases between the two ends. The DNA for the CDR3 is TGTGCCAGCAGCGTAGCTTTGGGAGAACCCAGTCGTGAGCAGTTCTTC. This gives the protein CASSVALGEPSREQFF.

The V gene is TRBV11-1, the J gene TRBJ2-7, with a tentative D call TRBD2 (6 bases). The length of the CDR3 is 14 residues. From germline, CDR1 is SGHAT and CDR2 FQDESV (reference sequence). V gave up 2 bases and J gave up 0 bases, with 8 bases separating them. The CDR3, as DNA: TGTGCCAGCAGCTTACGGGACTTCTCCTACGAGCAGTACTTC. Translating it yields CASSLRDFSYEQYF.

V is TRBV11-2 and J is TRBJ2-7; 8 bases align to TRBD2. The CDR3 has 16 residues. Germline CDR1 SGHAT, CDR2 FQNNGV. The V gene end was trimmed by 1 base and the J gene end by 2 bases; junction bases not matched to a gene: 7. This CDR3 reads CASSLARGGGAYEQYF. As DNA, the CDR3 is TGTGCCAGCAGCTTAGCCCGGGGGGGCGGAGCCTACGAGCAGTACTTC.

This chain links TRBV6-6 with TRBJ2-7; TRBD1 agrees at 10 bases. The V segment lost 6 bases and the J segment 5 bases; nucleotides outside the gene matches: 4. Germline lookup yields CDR1 MNHNY and CDR2 SVGAGI (reference sequence). The CDR3 length is 13 residues. Here the CDR3 reads CASRTGGIDEQYF. In DNA, the CDR3 is TGTGCCAGCAGGACAGGGGGCATCGACGAGCAGTACTTC.

The chain joins TRBV19 to TRBJ1-1; no reliable D call. This CDR3 has 15 residues. Germline assignment: CDR1 LNHDA and CDR2 SQIVND (reference sequence). Trimming removed 3 bases from V and 5 bases from J, with 16 bases in between. The CDR3 is CASSILGRDRTEAFF. In nucleotides, the CDR3 is TGTGCCAGTAGTATTCTGGGCAGAGATCGGACTGAAGCTTTCTTT.

The chain recombines TRBV6-5 with TRBJ2-5; D uncertain. The ends were cut back, 0 bases at V and 3 bases at J, with 8 bases in the middle. Germline CDR1 MNHEY, CDR2 SVGAGI. The CDR3 covers 14 residues. The CDR3, as DNA: TGTGCCAGCAGTTACTCGAGTCGGGAAGAGACCCAGTACTTC. This translates into CASSYSSREETQYF.

V usage is TRBV2 and J usage is TRBJ2-2; 8 bases map to TRBD1. Germline trimming cut 1 base from V and 5 bases from J; bases unmatched to any gene: 3. Germline CDR1 reads SNHLY; CDR2 reads FYNNEI. The CDR3 is 15 residues long. The CDR3 reads CASSEETGATGELFF. In DNA, the CDR3 is TGTGCCAGCAGTGAAGAGACAGGGGCGACCGGGGAGCTGTTTTTT.

This rearrangement joins TRBV2 to TRBJ1-3; 7 nucleotides match TRBD1. Unmatched junction bases numbered 9, after V lost 6 bases and J lost 4 bases. Germline V gene sequence: CDR1 SNHLY, CDR2 FYNNEI. This CDR3 contains 15 residues. The CDR3 nucleotides are TGTGCCAGCAGAATCCGGGACAGCCACGGAAACACCATATATTTT. Amino acid sequence: CASRIRDSHGNTIYF. Filled out from reference TRBV2 and TRBJ1-3, the complete variable domain reads EPEVTQTPSHQVTQMGQEVILRCVPISNHLYFYWYRQILGQKVEFLVSFYNNEISEKSEIFDDQFSVERPDGSNFTLKIRSTKLEDSAMYFCASRIRDSHGNTIYFGEGSWLTVV.

The chain is built from TRBV5-8 and TRBJ2-3; 10 positions match TRBD2. In germline, CDR1 is SGHTS, CDR2 YDEGEE. This CDR3 comprises 15 residues. V lost 2 bases, J lost 6 bases, and 6 bases stayed unmatched. CDR3 sequence (DNA): TGTGCCAGCAGCTTCAAGCGGGGGGGCGAGGATACGCAGTATTTT. It encodes CASSFKRGGEDTQYF.

This clone has just one count. V and J are TRBV4-2 and TRBJ2-2; no clear D. V dropped 1 base and J dropped 6 bases, with 9 bases sitting between them. Germline CDR1 and CDR2: LGHNA and YNFKEQ. The CDR3 covers 14 residues. DNA of the CDR3: TGTGCCAGCAGCCAAGGATCGCTACCCGGGGAGCTGTTTTTT. Protein product: CASSQGSLPGELFF.

This sequence joins TRBV7-2 and TRBJ1-2; tentatively, D is TRBD1 (5 bases). Germline V gene sequence: CDR1 SGHTA, CDR2 FQGNSA. The CDR3 runs 14 residues. V was pared by 5 bases and J by 4 bases, with 14 bases between. CDR3 region: CASSLSGPPYGYTF. The CDR3 DNA is TGTGCCAGCAGCCTCTCAGGGCCGCCCTATGGCTACACCTTC.

DNA of the CDR3: TGTGCCAGCAGCACTCCGGGACAGGGGGCCTACGAGCAGTACTTC. Residues: CASSTPGQGAYEQYF. The J gene is TRBJ2-7, the V gene TRBV28; 11 bases map to TRBD1. This CDR3 contains 15 residues. Germline V gene data show CDR1 as MDHEN and CDR2 as SYDVKM. The V gene end was trimmed by 6 bases and the J gene end by 2 bases; junction bases not matched to a gene: 6.

J is TRBJ1-6 and V is TRBV9, with D hard to call. Germline V gene lookup returns CDR1 SGDLS and CDR2 YYNGEE. This CDR3 region has 14 residues. Trimming removed 4 bases from V and 8 bases from J, with 13 bases in between. As DNA, the CDR3 is TGTGCCAGCAGCAAAAACGGGCGGGATTCACCCCTCCACTTT. Translation: CASSKNGRDSPLHF.